The rows below give T cell receptor beta chains drawn from one sample of a study of shared clonotypes between healthy human individuals. The assay was immunoSEQ multiplex PCR, and TCRdb's table has in-frame clones only and misses some. The profile shows approximately 640,000 clones, roughly 88% of them singletons. Material for sequencing was memory CD8+ T cells from PBMCs. The receptor set was obtained from a man aged 18 to 29 in good health. Some clones in this sample may be carry-over from other donors' samples. Each CDR3 is given with its conserved first and last residue. The D gene is left open where the match is weak. Clone sizes are given selectively: once, few, many, or a class where the clone is expanded.

v_call,clone_size,d_call,j_call,cdr3_nt,cdr3_aa
TRBV9,NA,NA,TRBJ2-5,TGTGCCAGCAGCGTAGACGGGACGGTGACCAGGTCCCAGTACTTC,CASSVDGTVTRSQYF
TRBV16,NA,NA,TRBJ2-7,TGTGCCAGCAGCCAAGGAGCCTACGAGCAGTACTTC,CASSQGAYEQYF
TRBV6-5,NA,NA,TRBJ1-1,TGTGCCAGCAGCATACTAGGGGAAAGCACTGAAGCTTTCTTT,CASSILGESTEAFF
TRBV5-6,NA,TRBD1,TRBJ1-2,TGTGCCAGCAGCTCAGGGGGGTCCTGGGGCTACACCTTC,CASSSGGSWGYTF
TRBV5-5,NA,NA,TRBJ1-2,TGTGCCAGCAGCTTGTGGGGGTATGGCTACACCTTC,CASSLWGYGYTF
TRBV11-2,NA,NA,TRBJ2-1,TGTGCCAGCAGCGGATTGGTACCCGAGCAGTTCTTC,CASSGLVPEQFF
TRBV9,NA,NA,TRBJ2-3,TGTGCCAGCAGCGTAGAGGGACTCCACGCTGCAGATACGCAGTATTTT,CASSVEGLHAADTQYF
TRBV10-3,NA,NA,TRBJ2-1,TGTGCCATCAGTGAGTCGGGCCCCAGGGGGGGCAATGAGCAGTTCTTC,CAISESGPRGGNEQFF
TRBV6-5,NA,NA,TRBJ2-5,TGTGCCAGCAGTTACTCGTGGAGCAGGGAAGAGACCCAGTACTTC,CASSYSWSREETQYF
TRBV10-3,NA,TRBD2,TRBJ2-7,TGTGCCATCAGTAGCCGGGACTATACCTACGAGCAGTACTTC,CAISSRDYTYEQYF
TRBV27,NA,NA,TRBJ2-1,TGTGCCAGCAGTTTGGTAGCTCACAGGGTGTGGGAGCAGTTCTTC,CASSLVAHRVWEQFF
TRBV27,NA,TRBD1,TRBJ1-2,TGTGCCAGCAGTCCCAGGCCGGGACAGGCTGTAGCGGGTAACTATGGCTACACCTTC,CASSPRPGQAVAGNYGYTF
TRBV7-8,NA,NA,TRBJ2-7,TGTGCCAGCAGCCCGGACAGTCTCGAGCAGTACTTC,CASSPDSLEQYF
TRBV6-5,NA,NA,TRBJ2-7,TGTGCCAGCAGATTACGGGGCACCTCCTACGAGCAGTACTTC,CASRLRGTSYEQYF
TRBV27,NA,TRBD2,TRBJ2-1,TGTGCCAGCAGTTTTGGACTAGCGGGAGCCAATGAGCAGTTCTTC,CASSFGLAGANEQFF
TRBV9,NA,NA,TRBJ2-2,TGTGCCAGCAGCGTAGACCCGGGACAGAACACCGGGGAGCTGTTTTTT,CASSVDPGQNTGELFF
TRBV19,once,NA,TRBJ1-5,TGTGCCAGTAGTATTAGGGATAGCAATCAGCCCCAGCATTTT,CASSIRDSNQPQHF
TRBV4-1,NA,NA,TRBJ1-5,TGCGCCAGCAGTCCGGGAGGGGGGCCGTACAATCAGCCCCAGCATTTT,CASSPGGGPYNQPQHF
TRBV7-9,NA,NA,TRBJ1-3,TGTGCCAGCAGCTATGGGAAGGGGGGAAACACCATATATTTT,CASSYGKGGNTIYF
TRBV11-2,NA,TRBD1,TRBJ2-7,TGTGCCAGCAGCTTAGCGGGACGGACAGGGGCCCTGTACGAGCAGTACTTC,CASSLAGRTGALYEQYF
TRBV28,NA,TRBD1,TRBJ1-2,TGTGCCAGCAGTTTCAGGGGGCCTTATGGCTACACCTTC,CASSFRGPYGYTF
TRBV21-1,NA,NA,TRBJ1-1,TGTGCCAGCAGCAAACCCAGGGGCGCAGTTGAAGCTTTCTTT,CASSKPRGAVEAFF
TRBV12-5,NA,NA,TRBJ2-1,TGTGCTAGTGGCCTGAGCGGGCCGTTGAGAAAGTTCTTC,CASGLSGPLRKFF
TRBV4-3,NA,NA,TRBJ2-1,TGCGCCAGCAGCCGAAAAGCGGGCGGTACAGGATTCTACAATGAGCAGTTCTTC,CASSRKAGGTGFYNEQFF
TRBV2,NA,TRBD1,TRBJ2-7,TGTGCCAGCAGTGAAGCCGGGACAGGGAGAGAGTGGCAGTACTTC,CASSEAGTGREWQYF
TRBV28,NA,TRBD2,TRBJ2-3,TGTGCCAGCAGTTCACCGCGGGAGGAATTTTTCATTAGCACAGATACGCAGTATTTT,CASSSPREEFFISTDTQYF
TRBV28,NA,NA,TRBJ1-2,TGTGCCAGCAGTTTTCACGGCGAACTCGCACACTTC,CASSFHGELAHF
TRBV2,once,NA,TRBJ2-1,TGTGCCAGCAGTGACCTAGGACAGACTGTCCGCGGGAGACACAATGAGCAGTTCTTC,CASSDLGQTVRGRHNEQFF
TRBV19,once,TRBD1,TRBJ2-7,TGTACCAATACCGGGACAGGCAACTACGAGCAGTACTTC,CTNTGTGNYEQYF
TRBV4-1,NA,NA,TRBJ2-5,TGCGCCAGCAGCCCGGGCCCAGAAGAGACCCAGTACTTC,CASSPGPEETQYF
TRBV7-3,once,TRBD1,TRBJ1-6,TGTGCCAGCAGTCCAGGGGGCGCACCGGTCTATTCACCCCTCCACTTT,CASSPGGAPVYSPLHF
TRBV28,NA,TRBD1,TRBJ2-7,TGTGCCAGCGAGGGGGACAGTGCCTACGAGCAGTACTTC,CASEGDSAYEQYF
TRBV7-9,NA,TRBD1,TRBJ1-4,TGTGCCAGCAGCTTCAGGGGGCGCGGTGAAAAACTGTTTTTT,CASSFRGRGEKLFF
TRBV7-9,NA,NA,TRBJ2-3,TGTGCCAGCAGCCCAAGGCTGAGACAGACAGATACGCAGTATTTT,CASSPRLRQTDTQYF
TRBV7-2,NA,TRBD1,TRBJ1-2,TGTGCCAGCAGCTCCCATGGACAGGGGGGCTCTAACTATGGCTACACCTTC,CASSSHGQGGSNYGYTF
TRBV28,NA,NA,TRBJ1-3,TGTGCCAGCAGTTTAAGGAGCTCTGGAAACACCATATATTTT,CASSLRSSGNTIYF
TRBV19,NA,NA,TRBJ1-5,TGTGCCAGTAGTGTGGTCAATCAGCCCCAGCATTTT,CASSVVNQPQHF
TRBV19,NA,NA,TRBJ1-5,TGTGCCAGTAGGAGACAGACACCTAGCAATCAGCCCCAGCATTTT,CASRRQTPSNQPQHF
TRBV6-6,once,TRBD1,TRBJ1-2,TGTGCCAGCAGTTACCGACAGGGCCCCGATGATGGCTACACCTTC,CASSYRQGPDDGYTF
TRBV7-9,NA,NA,TRBJ2-7,TGTGCCAGCAGCCCCAGGGCAGGGATTACGTACGAGCAGTACTTC,CASSPRAGITYEQYF
TRBV5-1,NA,TRBD1,TRBJ2-7,TGCGCCAGCAGCTTGGGGCTGGGGACAGGGGTCTACGAGCAGTACTTC,CASSLGLGTGVYEQYF
TRBV7-9,NA,TRBD1,TRBJ2-2,TGTGCCAGCAGCTGGACAGGGTGGTCCGGGGAGCTGTTTTTT,CASSWTGWSGELFF
TRBV6-5,NA,NA,TRBJ2-7,TGTGCCTCCCAGAGGTACTCCTACGAGCAGTACTTC,CASQRYSYEQYF
TRBV30,NA,NA,TRBJ1-2,TGTGCCTGGAGTGTGGCGGCAGCAACTAACTATGGCTACACCTTC,CAWSVAAATNYGYTF
TRBV9,NA,NA,TRBJ2-1,TGTGCCAGCAGCTCCGCCGGCTTGGCTTACAATGAGCAGTTCTTC,CASSSAGLAYNEQFF
TRBV15,once,TRBD1,TRBJ2-3,TGTGCCACCAGCAGTATATCAGGGGGCGCGAGTTACGATACGCAGTATTTT,CATSSISGGASYDTQYF
TRBV2,NA,NA,TRBJ1-2,TGTGCCAGCAGGGAACCGGAGGGTTATGGCTACACCTTC,CASREPEGYGYTF
TRBV6-1,NA,NA,TRBJ1-4,TGTGCCAGCAGTGAAGTTAAGGTTATGGGTGAAAAACTGTTTTTT,CASSEVKVMGEKLFF
TRBV4-2,NA,TRBD2,TRBJ2-2,TGTGCCAGCAGCCAAGAAGACGGACTAGCCACCGGGGAGCTGTTTTTT,CASSQEDGLATGELFF
TRBV5-8,once,TRBD2,TRBJ2-4,TGTGCCAGCAGCTCCCTCGGGAGGCTAGCGATAGCCAAAAACATTCAGTACTTC,CASSSLGRLAIAKNIQYF
TRBV14,NA,NA,TRBJ2-7,TGTGCCAGCAGCCAGGGTCTTAACTACGAGCAGTACTTC,CASSQGLNYEQYF
TRBV4-3,NA,NA,TRBJ1-3,TGCGCCAGCAGCCAAGGACCCGGAAACACCATATATTTT,CASSQGPGNTIYF
TRBV4-1,NA,TRBD2,TRBJ2-3,TGCGCCAGCAGCCAAATGGCGGGAGTTGGAGATACGCAGTATTTT,CASSQMAGVGDTQYF